Listed below are T cell receptor beta chains from one sample, sequenced in a study of OX40 agonist ivuxolimab in advanced cancers. Some clones are missing from TCRdb's copy, which holds only in-frame ones; the method was immunoSEQ multiplex PCR. Of about 60,000 clones listed, 80% to 85% were seen once; the top ten hold approximately 2.5%. The input for sequencing was CD4+ or CD8+ T cells sorted from blood, taken in a trial of the OX40 agonist ivuxolimab. The receptors shown here come from an adult with an advanced solid tumor such as melanoma, head and neck, liver or kidney cancer. Each CDR3 is given without its conserved first and last residue. The order of the fields is V gene, J gene, CDR3 protein.

>TRBV29-1|TRBJ2-6
SVGEQGLGTGANVLT
>TRBV14|TRBJ1-1
ASSQGLGTEAF
>TRBV7-2|TRBJ1-1
ASSKKRTGENTEAF
>TRBV6-5|TRBJ1-2
ASSYGGYGYT
>TRBV5-1|TRBJ1-1
ASSLRQGRSTEAF
>TRBV10-3|TRBJ2-7
AISPGAYEQY
>TRBV6-1|TRBJ1-2
ASSERQGRSYGYT
>TRBV6-5|TRBJ2-7
ASSYILAGGYEQY
>TRBV7-9|TRBJ2-6
ASSSLGRASGANVLT
>TRBV9|TRBJ2-7
ASSLGTTYEQY
>TRBV27|TRBJ2-3
ASSLVGTKYTQY
>TRBV7-8|TRBJ2-7
ASSSADRVIGDEQY
>TRBV19|TRBJ2-7
ASSKPTSGIAYEQY
>TRBV10-1|TRBJ2-5
ASSEGLQETQY
>TRBV6-6|TRBJ2-1
ASSYGGLNEQF
>TRBV9|TRBJ2-2
ASSVQTAPGTGELF
>TRBV7-8|TRBJ2-7
ASSEPRGRGNYEQY
>TRBV4-1|TRBJ2-1
ASSQAQTAYNEQF
>TRBV23-1|TRBJ1-2
ASSQSEGAGYGYT
>TRBV18|TRBJ1-1
ASSPGQGTEAF
>TRBV28|NA
ASSWTGASSYEQY
>TRBV15|TRBJ2-1
ATNTGSYEQF
>TRBV27|TRBJ2-1
ASSFEREQF
>TRBV19|TRBJ2-7
ASSIAGTGGYEQY
>TRBV9|TRBJ2-2
ASSTLASGGELF
>TRBV28|TRBJ2-2
ASSLPQGGVRGTGELF
>TRBV18|TRBJ2-7
ASSPETQRFSYEQY
>TRBV19|TRBJ2-1
ASSTIAASGLSYNEQF
>TRBV18|TRBJ1-4
ASSPPEQIRRLF
>TRBV18|TRBJ2-7
ASSRTPGLAGGVDEQY
>TRBV19|TRBJ2-7
ASSNAGAYEQY
>TRBV5-5|TRBJ2-1
ASSLPGLAGNEQF
>TRBV10-3|TRBJ1-2
AISDRVLGGYT
>TRBV29-1|TRBJ2-3
SVEQGAGTDTQY
>TRBV19|TRBJ2-1
ASSITLAGNNEQF
>TRBV6-6|TRBJ2-7
ASSVITGGYEQY
>TRBV28|TRBJ1-4
ASGVNPTNEKLF
>TRBV11-2|TRBJ2-1
ASSLSTLEEQF
>TRBV28|TRBJ1-4
ASSLKEKLF
>TRBV20-1|TRBJ2-7
SASGFAEQY
>TRBV29-1|TRBJ1-5
SVGDQPQH
>TRBV19|TRBJ1-2
ASSGGGTGYGYT
>TRBV28|TRBJ2-7
ASTSSGAPYEQY
>TRBV5-1|TRBJ2-7
ASSLAPGTYEQY
>TRBV6-5|TRBJ1-2
ASSASDRGRFYT
>TRBV7-9|TRBJ2-7
ASNLASGRIGLPEYEQY
>TRBV11-2|TRBJ2-1
ASSLGTNNEQF
>TRBV6-5|TRBJ2-2
ASRKGGLNTGELF
>TRBV27|TRBJ2-7
ASSPYLSGRFYEQY
>TRBV5-1|TRBJ2-3
ASSATGDTQY
>TRBV14|TRBJ2-7
ASSRMGGSSYEQY
>TRBV19|TRBJ2-7
ASSSGLAGVGYEQY
>TRBV5-1|TRBJ2-5
ASSSGTSGSGGETQY
>TRBV19|TRBJ2-1
ASSIYLLGDEQF
>TRBV2|NA
ASKILAGSYEQY